This TCR beta chain is drawn from a study of read filtering for tumor transcriptome and immune sequencing. Overall study context: IR-seq gave about 3.5 to 11 million TCR reads per sample; RNA-seq gave roughly 75 to 1,400.

This clonotype was detected ten times or more. Germline assignment: CDR1 SGHRS and CDR2 YFSETQ. The CDR3 is 17 residues long. V was clipped by 2 bases and J by 0 bases; unmatched bases: 7. Molecular barcoded adaptors covering alpha/delta and beta/gamma chains were used on approximately 400 ng RNA. Each CDR3 protein is one row after TCRdb ran MiXCR on the reads. The data show some 62,000 distinct CDR3 sequences, with around 14% seen just once and about 42% held by the top ten. The chain carries TRBV5-1 and TRBJ2-7; 11 bases agree with TRBD2. This sequence was found in a donor aged 40 or over with multiple myeloma. The sequenced sample consisted of a population of CD138-negative cells sorted from bone marrow. This CDR3 is CASSLTGTSGISYEQYF. Here the CDR3 DNA reads TGCGCCAGCAGCTTAACCGGGACTAGCGGTATCTCCTACGAGCAGTACTTC.